This TCR beta chain is drawn from a study of T cells in Graves' hyperthyroidism and ophthalmopathy. Study-level background: Staff took peripheral blood when the initial diagnosis was made, before any treatment began.

Amplification of TCR beta CDR3 regions was performed using RNA transcripts as template. First-round RT-PCR of the TCR CDR3 relied on the HTBI primer set. TCRdb reprocessed the multiplex PCR reads via MiXCR and lists one record per CDR3 protein. The repertoire holds about 340,000 distinct CDR3 sequences, with around 23% as singletons. Germline CDR1 and CDR2: MNHNS and SASEGT. J lost 7 bases, V lost 6 bases, and 12 bases had no gene match. The CDR3 is 15 residues long. Patients were excluded for uncontrolled infection, other autoimmune disease, pregnancy or lactation. Sequenced sample: blood. The sequence was collected from a woman aged 45-59 years with Graves' hyperthyroidism. The chain employs TRBV6-1 and TRBJ2-1, with 7 positions matching TRBD2. CDR3 sequence reads: CASRGEELATNEQFF. The CDR3, as DNA: TGTGCCAGCAGAGGCGAAGAACTAGCGACGAATGAGCAGTTCTTC.